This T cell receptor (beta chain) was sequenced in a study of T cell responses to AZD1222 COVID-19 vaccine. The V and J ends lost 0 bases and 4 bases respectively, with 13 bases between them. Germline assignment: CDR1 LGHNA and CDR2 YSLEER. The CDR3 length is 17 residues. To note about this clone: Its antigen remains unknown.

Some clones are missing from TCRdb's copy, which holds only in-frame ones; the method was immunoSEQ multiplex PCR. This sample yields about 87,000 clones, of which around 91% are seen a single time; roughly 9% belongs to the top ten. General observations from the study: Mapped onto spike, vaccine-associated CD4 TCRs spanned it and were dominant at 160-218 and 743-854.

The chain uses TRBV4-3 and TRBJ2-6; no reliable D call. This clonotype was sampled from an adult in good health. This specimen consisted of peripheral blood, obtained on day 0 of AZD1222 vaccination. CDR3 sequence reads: CASSQDDVPLGANVLTF. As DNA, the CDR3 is TGCGCCAGCAGCCAAGATGATGTTCCGCTGGGGGCCAACGTCCTGACTTTC.